The source of this TCR beta chain is a study of identical twins. TCRdb passed the 5' RACE reads through MiXCR, listing each CDR3 protein once. The table includes hundreds of thousands of distinct CDR3 sequences, roughly 7.2% detected once. The CDR3 covers 14 residues. V was clipped by 5 bases and J by 3 bases, with 14 bases between them. The germline CDR1 and CDR2 sequences are DFQATT and SNEGSKA (reference sequence). This clonotype was observed many times. These data were also filed under a second study, of yellow fever vaccine responses in identical twins.

This rearrangement joins TRBV20-1 to TRBJ1-5; D perhaps matches TRBD1 (5 bases). This TCR came from a woman aged 18-29 years in good health. The sequenced sample consisted of PBMCs. CDR3 sequence: CSALPTGDNQPQHF. In DNA, the CDR3 is TGCAGTGCTTTACCTACAGGAGACAATCAGCCCCAGCATTTT.